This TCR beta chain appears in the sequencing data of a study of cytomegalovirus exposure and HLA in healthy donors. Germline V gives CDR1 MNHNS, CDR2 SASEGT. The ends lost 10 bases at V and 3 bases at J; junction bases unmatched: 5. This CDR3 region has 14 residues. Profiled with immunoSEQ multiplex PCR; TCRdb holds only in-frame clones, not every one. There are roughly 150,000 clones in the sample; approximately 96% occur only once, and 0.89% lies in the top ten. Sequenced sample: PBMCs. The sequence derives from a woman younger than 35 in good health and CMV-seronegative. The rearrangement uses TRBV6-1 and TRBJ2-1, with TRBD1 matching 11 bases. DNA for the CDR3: TGTGCCATCGCTGGGACAGGGGGCTACAATGAGCAGTTCTTC. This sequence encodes CAIAGTGGYNEQFF.